This is a list of T cell receptor beta chains from one sample in a study of CD8 T cells in Susac syndrome. Each CDR3 protein gets one entry after TCRdb re-called the immunoSEQ multiplex PCR reads with MiXCR. This sample has roughly 330,000 distinct CDR3 sequences, with around 90% found just once. The sequenced sample was CD4+ T cells from PBMCs. Source of these receptors: a human donor with multiple sclerosis. The CDR3 runs from the conserved cysteine through the conserved F or W. The D gene is left open where the match is weak. Clone size is not always given. Where it is, it says once, few, many or a class for expanded clones.

d_gene	j_gene	abundance	v_gene	CDR3aa	CDR3nt
-	TRBJ1-3	-	TRBV10-3	CAISPDSLTIYF	TGTGCCATCAGTCCTGACAGTCTCACCATATATTTT
TRBD1	TRBJ1-1	-	TRBV10-1	CASSESTGVNTEAFF	TGCGCCAGCAGTGAGTCGACAGGGGTGAACACTGAAGCTTTCTTT
-	TRBJ2-7	-	TRBV20-1	CSAQQRYEQYF	TGCAGTGCCCAACAAAGATACGAGCAGTACTTC
TRBD2	TRBJ2-3	-	TRBV7-2	CASSFRASGRASDTQYF	TGTGCCAGCAGCTTTCGGGCTAGCGGGAGGGCATCTGATACGCAGTATTTT
TRBD1	TRBJ2-3	-	TRBV3-1	CASSQDNRDRGRYF	TGTGCCAGCAGCCAAGATAACCGGGACAGGGGGCGGTATTTT
-	TRBJ1-4	once	TRBV7-8	CASSLGGRGEKLFF	TGTGCCAGCAGCTTAGGGGGACGGGGTGAAAAACTGTTTTTT
-	TRBJ1-2	-	TRBV12-3/TRBV12-4	CASSLGAYGYTF	TGTGCCAGCAGCCTCGGGGCCTATGGCTACACCTTC
-	TRBJ2-5	-	TRBV21-1	CASRRETQYF	TGTGCCAGCCGCAGGGAGACCCAGTACTTC
-	TRBJ1-3	-	TRBV5-6	CASSLEGNTIYF	TGTGCCAGCAGCTTGGAGGGAAACACCATATATTTT
-	TRBJ1-2	-	TRBV6-6	CASKMAPEGYGYTF	TGTGCCAGCAAGATGGCTCCCGAGGGCTATGGCTACACCTTC
TRBD1	TRBJ1-2	-	TRBV7-8	CASSPRTGILGNGYTF	TGTGCCAGCAGCCCGAGGACAGGGATATTGGGGAATGGCTACACCTTC
TRBD2	TRBJ2-4	-	TRBV7-2	CASSLDSGSEGAKNIQYF	TGTGCCAGCAGCTTAGATAGCGGGAGCGAAGGGGCCAAAAACATTCAGTACTTC
-	TRBJ2-3	-	TRBV11-2	CASSFPPGGASTDTQYF	TGTGCCAGCAGCTTCCCTCCTGGCGGGGCGAGCACAGATACGCAGTATTTT
-	TRBJ1-2	-	TRBV7-9	CASSVDAYYNYGYTF	TGTGCCAGCAGCGTGGACGCTTATTATAACTATGGCTACACCTTC
-	TRBJ2-3	once	TRBV24-1	CATSPGTDTQYF	TGTGCCACCAGTCCGGGAACAGATACGCAGTATTTT
-	TRBJ2-7	-	TRBV4-3	CASSQGAGLNKGAYEQYF	TGCGCCAGCAGCCAGGGGGCCGGGCTAAACAAGGGGGCCTACGAGCAGTACTTC
-	TRBJ2-4	-	TRBV5-1	CASSLAPINIQYF	TGCGCCAGCAGCTTGGCCCCGATCAACATTCAGTACTTC
-	TRBJ1-5	-	TRBV6-2/TRBV6-3	CASSPASHSNQPQHF	TGTGCCAGCAGTCCCGCCAGCCATAGCAATCAGCCCCAGCATTTT
-	TRBJ2-1	-	TRBV20-1	CSARAPIAAYNEQFF	TGCAGTGCTAGAGCACCAATAGCGGCCTACAATGAGCAGTTCTTC
-	TRBJ2-6	-	TRBV15	CATSEIWSGANVLTF	TGTGCCACCAGCGAAATATGGTCTGGGGCCAACGTCCTGACTTTC
TRBD1	TRBJ2-3	-	TRBV6-2/TRBV6-3	CASSYSDREIGVTDTQYF	TGTGCCAGCAGTTATTCCGACAGGGAGATTGGAGTCACAGATACGCAGTATTTT
-	TRBJ1-2	-	TRBV23-1	CASSLIYDPIEVVDGYTF	TGCGCCAGCAGTCTAATTTACGATCCAATCGAGGTAGTTGATGGCTACACCTTC
TRBD1	TRBJ1-1	-	TRBV25-1	CASSQTGGPSNTEAFF	TGTGCCAGCTCCCAAACAGGGGGCCCATCGAACACTGAAGCTTTCTTT
-	TRBJ2-7	-	TRBV3-1	CASSPRPDSSYEQYF	TGTGCCAGCAGCCCTCGTCCCGACAGCTCCTACGAGCAGTACTTC
TRBD2	TRBJ2-1	-	TRBV6-2/TRBV6-3	CASRTGTSGRADEQFF	TGTGCCAGCAGAACCGGGACTAGCGGGAGGGCCGATGAGCAGTTCTTC
TRBD1	TRBJ1-2	once	TRBV7-2	CASSQSGTEAYTF	TGTGCCAGCAGTCAGAGCGGGACAGAAGCCTACACCTTC
TRBD1	TRBJ2-2	-	TRBV19	CASRDRGSTGELFF	TGTGCCAGTAGGGACAGGGGATCCACCGGGGAGCTGTTTTTT
-	TRBJ1-5	once	TRBV19	CASSRDSLGGKPQHF	TGTGCCAGTAGTCGTGACAGCCTTGGGGGAAAGCCCCAGCATTTT
TRBD2	TRBJ2-3	once	TRBV7-9	CASTVKRGGTDTQYF	TGTGCCAGCACTGTCAAGCGGGGAGGCACAGATACGCAGTATTTT
-	TRBJ1-3	-	TRBV19	CASSASSLGNTIYF	TGTGCCAGTAGTGCCTCAAGTCTCGGGAACACCATATATTTT
TRBD2	TRBJ2-1	-	TRBV9	CASSGLAGGSYEQFF	TGTGCCAGCAGCGGACTAGCGGGGGGTAGTTATGAGCAGTTCTTC
TRBD2	TRBJ2-1	-	TRBV5-6	CASSSFLIAGGANEQFF	TGTGCCAGCAGCTCTTTTTTAATAGCGGGAGGAGCCAATGAGCAGTTCTTC
TRBD1	TRBJ1-2	-	TRBV19	CASSILAGQAAGYTF	TGTGCCAGTAGTATTCTGGCCGGACAGGCCGCGGGCTACACCTTC
TRBD2	TRBJ2-1	-	TRBV5-1	CASSASGRADNEQFF	TGCGCCAGCAGCGCTAGCGGGAGAGCCGACAATGAGCAGTTCTTC
-	TRBJ2-1	-	TRBV9	CASSPRRGGNEQFF	TGTGCCAGCAGCCCTCGAAGGGGGGGGAATGAGCAGTTCTTC
TRBD1	TRBJ1-2	-	TRBV2	CASSERGQYGYTF	TGTGCCAGCAGTGAAAGGGGACAGTATGGCTACACCTTC
-	TRBJ2-1	-	TRBV20-1	CSARGRDNEQFF	TGCAGTGCTAGAGGCAGGGACAATGAGCAGTTCTTC
TRBD1	TRBJ2-5	-	TRBV2	CASSAQQGAWETQYF	TGTGCCAGCAGTGCTCAACAGGGGGCTTGGGAGACCCAGTACTTC
-	TRBJ1-5	-	TRBV20-1	CSATQGLGQPQHF	TGCAGTGCTACACAGGGCCTGGGTCAGCCCCAGCATTTT
-	TRBJ1-2	once	TRBV3-1	CASSPPGGPYGYTF	TGTGCCAGCAGCCCCCCGGGGGGGCCCTATGGCTACACCTTC
-	TRBJ1-3	-	TRBV7-9	CASSADLGGRNTIYF	TGTGCCAGCAGCGCCGACCTTGGGGGGAGAAACACCATATATTTT
-	TRBJ1-1	once	TRBV28	CASESNTEAFF	TGTGCCAGCGAATCGAACACTGAAGCTTTCTTT
TRBD2	TRBJ2-6	-	TRBV7-7	CASSRGGGSGANVLTF	TGTGCTAGCAGCCGAGGCGGGGGTTCTGGGGCCAACGTCCTGACTTTC
TRBD1	TRBJ2-3	-	TRBV12-3/TRBV12-4	CASSLWDRVEDTQYF	TGTGCCAGCAGTTTATGGGACAGGGTGGAGGATACGCAGTATTTT
TRBD1	TRBJ2-5	-	TRBV20-1	CSASGDREDGTQYF	TGCAGTGCTAGCGGGGACAGGGAGGACGGAACCCAGTACTTC
-	TRBJ1-4	once	TRBV7-9	CASSLLQGGSEKLFF	TGTGCCAGCAGCTTACTCCAGGGTGGTAGCGAAAAACTGTTTTTT
-	TRBJ1-1	-	TRBV5-1	CASSLAAGVATEAFF	TGCGCCAGCAGCTTGGCCGCAGGGGTGGCCACTGAAGCTTTCTTT
TRBD2	TRBJ2-5	-	TRBV4-1	CASSRLAGGPSETQYF	TGCGCCAGCAGCCGATTAGCGGGGGGGCCGTCAGAGACCCAGTACTTC
-	TRBJ1-1	-	TRBV4-1	CASSYGSQGRNTEAFF	TGCGCCAGCAGCTACGGGTCGCAGGGGCGGAACACTGAAGCTTTCTTT
-	TRBJ2-7	-	TRBV18	CASSPRQVLRSSYEQYF	TGTGCCAGCTCACCAAGACAGGTTCTACGTTCTTCCTACGAGCAGTACTTC
-	TRBJ2-1	-	TRBV30	CAWTPLGNEQFF	TGTGCCTGGACCCCTCTAGGAAATGAGCAGTTCTTC
TRBD2	TRBJ2-1	-	TRBV19	CASSIVRGGAGSSF	TGTGCCAGTAGTATAGTTAGGGGAGGGGCTGGAAGCTCCTTC
-	TRBJ2-3	-	TRBV7-2	CASSLTSGPTDTQYF	TGTGCCAGCAGCTTAACATCGGGGCCCACAGATACGCAGTATTTT
TRBD1	TRBJ1-6	-	TRBV7-9	CASSSDRGSPLHF	TGTGCCAGCAGCTCAGACAGGGGTTCACCCCTCCACTTT